A selection of T cell receptor beta chains follows, all from one sample in a study of blood T cell repertoires in COVID-19. Here immunoSEQ multiplex PCR was the method, and the copy in TCRdb shows in-frame clones only, minus some. The profile shows about 270,000 clones, approximately 90% of them singletons. The sequencing input was PBMCs or T cells enriched from blood (not recorded which). These receptors were collected from a man aged 35 to 55 who had been exposed to COVID-19. Each CDR3 is given with its conserved first and last residue. The D gene is left open where the match is weak. The listing skips clone size in some rows; elsewhere it reads once, few, many or a size class.

abundance: .
len: 13
j_gene: TRBJ2-5
v_gene: TRBV5-1
d_gene: .
CDR3nt: TGCGCCAGCAGCAAGGGGGATCAAGAGACCCAGTACTTC
CDR3aa: CASSKGDQETQYF

abundance: .
len: 16
j_gene: TRBJ2-2
v_gene: TRBV30
d_gene: TRBD2
CDR3nt: TGTGCCTGGGCCTCGGGAGCGGGAGGAATCGCCGGGGAGCTGTTTTTT
CDR3aa: CAWASGAGGIAGELFF

abundance: .
len: 13
j_gene: TRBJ2-2
v_gene: TRBV3-1/TRBV3-2
d_gene: .
CDR3nt: TGTGCCAGCAGCCAAGTAAACACCGGGGAGCTGTTTTTT
CDR3aa: CASSQVNTGELFF

abundance: .
len: 16
j_gene: TRBJ1-1
v_gene: TRBV29-1
d_gene: .
CDR3nt: TGCAGCGTTGTGGACAAGTTGGGACAAATGAACACTGAAGCTTTCTTT
CDR3aa: CSVVDKLGQMNTEAFF

abundance: .
len: 14
j_gene: TRBJ1-2
v_gene: TRBV7-2
d_gene: .
CDR3nt: TGTGCCAGCAGCACGGGACACCGTAACTATGGCTACACCTTC
CDR3aa: CASSTGHRNYGYTF

abundance: .
len: 17
j_gene: TRBJ2-2
v_gene: TRBV4-3
d_gene: TRBD1
CDR3nt: TGCGCCAGCAGCCAAGAAGGGAGACAGGGCCTCACCGGGGAGCTGTTTTTT
CDR3aa: CASSQEGRQGLTGELFF

abundance: few
len: 12
j_gene: TRBJ2-5
v_gene: TRBV21-1
d_gene: .
CDR3nt: TGTGCCAGCAGCAAAGACAAAGAGACCCAGTACTTC
CDR3aa: CASSKDKETQYF

abundance: .
len: 12
j_gene: TRBJ1-1
v_gene: TRBV7-9
d_gene: .
CDR3nt: TGTGCCAGCAGCAGAGGGGGTGCTGAAGCTTTCTTT
CDR3aa: CASSRGGAEAFF

abundance: .
len: 14
j_gene: TRBJ2-5
v_gene: TRBV7-6
d_gene: TRBD2
CDR3nt: TGTGCCAGCAGTCTAGCGGGGACCCAAGAGACCCAGTACTTC
CDR3aa: CASSLAGTQETQYF

abundance: .
len: 17
j_gene: TRBJ1-3
v_gene: TRBV7-9
d_gene: .
CDR3nt: TGTGCCAGCAGCTTTTCGGGTCAGAGGCACTCTGGAAACACCATATATTTT
CDR3aa: CASSFSGQRHSGNTIYF

abundance: .
len: 17
j_gene: TRBJ2-2
v_gene: TRBV28
d_gene: TRBD1
CDR3nt: TGTGCCAGCAGTGCCGCCCCCGGGACAGTTAACACCGGGGAGCTGTTTTTT
CDR3aa: CASSAAPGTVNTGELFF

abundance: .
len: 14
j_gene: TRBJ2-3
v_gene: TRBV3-1/TRBV3-2
d_gene: .
CDR3nt: TGTGCCAGCAGCCAAGAGGCCCACACAGATACGCAGTATTTT
CDR3aa: CASSQEAHTDTQYF

abundance: .
len: 15
j_gene: TRBJ2-3
v_gene: TRBV4-3
d_gene: .
CDR3nt: TGCGCCAGCAGCCAAGAGGACAGCCAAATGGATACGCAGTATTTT
CDR3aa: CASSQEDSQMDTQYF

abundance: .
len: 16
j_gene: TRBJ2-1
v_gene: TRBV3-1/TRBV3-2
d_gene: TRBD2
CDR3nt: TGTGCCAGCAGCTCGCATAGCGGGACAACGGACAATGAGCAGTTCTTC
CDR3aa: CASSSHSGTTDNEQFF

abundance: few
len: 17
j_gene: TRBJ2-2
v_gene: TRBV25-1
d_gene: .
CDR3nt: TGTGCCAGCAGCGACCACCCCCGGGACACGAACACCGGGGAGCTGTTTTTT
CDR3aa: CASSDHPRDTNTGELFF

abundance: .
len: 14
j_gene: TRBJ1-1
v_gene: TRBV11-3
d_gene: .
CDR3nt: TGTGCCAGCAGCTTAGCGGGGATCGGGACTGAAGCTTTCTTT
CDR3aa: CASSLAGIGTEAFF

abundance: .
len: 14
j_gene: TRBJ1-2
v_gene: TRBV30
d_gene: .
CDR3nt: TGTGCCTGGAGAACGGCTAGGATGGGCTATGGCTACACCTTC
CDR3aa: CAWRTARMGYGYTF

abundance: .
len: 17
j_gene: TRBJ2-3
v_gene: TRBV5-6
d_gene: TRBD1
CDR3nt: TGTGCCAGCAGCTTGGGATCCGTGGGGGCAGGGGGAGATACGCAGTATTTT
CDR3aa: CASSLGSVGAGGDTQYF

abundance: .
len: 14
j_gene: TRBJ2-2
v_gene: TRBV27
d_gene: TRBD1
CDR3nt: TGTGCCAGCAGTTCCGGACAGGGGTCCGGGGAGCTGTTTTTT
CDR3aa: CASSSGQGSGELFF

abundance: .
len: 13
j_gene: TRBJ2-3
v_gene: TRBV11-2
d_gene: TRBD2
CDR3nt: TGTGCCAGCAGCGGGGGGGTTATAGATACGCAGTATTTT
CDR3aa: CASSGGVIDTQYF

abundance: .
len: 15
j_gene: TRBJ1-6
v_gene: TRBV5-4
d_gene: TRBD1
CDR3nt: TGTGCCAGCAGCCCGAGGGACAGCTATAATTCACCCCTCCACTTT
CDR3aa: CASSPRDSYNSPLHF

abundance: .
len: 16
j_gene: TRBJ1-6
v_gene: TRBV28
d_gene: TRBD1
CDR3nt: TGTGCCAGCAGTTCTACTTGGACAGGGGGAAATTCACCCCTCCACTTT
CDR3aa: CASSSTWTGGNSPLHF